Shown below are 16 T cell receptor beta chains from a single sample sequenced in a study of cytomegalovirus exposure and HLA in healthy donors. Primers included in the PCR were 60 Vbeta and 13 Jbeta primers. Produced via immunoSEQ multiplex PCR; TCRdb's table is partial and in-frame only. Seen in this sample are approximately 71,000 clones; the ten most common clones hold roughly 3.8%. Sequencing used PBMCs. These receptors were taken from a female donor in good health and CMV-seropositive.

The rearrangement joins TRBV6-6 to TRBJ1-3; D ambiguous. Trimming cost V 10 bases and J 1 base, with 8 bases left between them. In germline, CDR1 is MNHNY, CDR2 SVGAGI (reference sequence). The CDR3 length is 12 residues. CDR3 residues: CATGGSGNTIYF. DNA for the CDR3: TGTGCCACGGGAGGGTCTGGAAACACCATATATTTT.

This chain uses TRBV5-8 with TRBJ1-1; tentative D call: TRBD1 (6 bases). Trimming removed 4 bases from V and 9 bases from J, with 19 bases in between. Germline V gene lookup returns CDR1 SGHTS and CDR2 YDEGEE. CDR3 size: 14 residues. The CDR3 loop is CASSAQDSPGKAFF. In DNA, the CDR3 is TGTGCCAGCAGCGCTCAGGACAGTCCTGGGAAAGCTTTCTTT.

V is TRBV21-1 and J is TRBJ1-6. TRBV21-1 is flagged as a pseudogene. The CDR3 has 15 residues. The CDR3, as DNA: TGTGCCAGCGGAGGACGCGTGAGAGTAAATTCACCCCTCCACTTT. Protein: CASGGRVRVNSPLHF.

The rearrangement joins TRBV7-2 to TRBJ2-5; 8 bases are a match to TRBD1. This CDR3 is built from 14 residues. With 1 base clipped from V and 8 bases from J, the junction kept 6 bases outside the gene matches. Germline CDR1 and CDR2: SGHTA and FQGNSA. The CDR3 spells CASSLETTGDTQYF. In DNA form, the CDR3 reads TGTGCCAGCAGCTTAGAGACGACAGGGGACACCCAGTACTTC.

V is TRBV6-1 and J is TRBJ1-1; D is unresolved. The CDR3 loop spans 12 amino acids. The V gene's germline CDR1 is MNHNS and CDR2 SASEGT. The V end was cut by 4 bases, the J end by 7 bases, with 10 bases between. The CDR3, as DNA: TGTGCCAGCAGTGTCCGACAAGGTGAAGCTTTCTTT. Its translation: CASSVRQGEAFF.

The V and J genes are TRBV6-5 and TRBJ2-3; TRBD1 is a possible D gene (6 bases). The CDR3 runs to 15 residues. The V gene's germline CDR1 is MNHEY and CDR2 SVGAGI. With 5 bases removed from V and 2 bases from J, the gap between germline ends came to 14 bases. The CDR3 nucleotides read TGTGCCAGCAGTGTAACAGGGTATACCACAGATACGCAGTATTTT. Residues: CASSVTGYTTDTQYF.

The J gene is TRBJ1-1, the V gene TRBV7-9; TRBD1 is a possible D gene (6 bases). The V gene lost 10 bases and the J gene lost 5 bases, with 17 bases spanning the gap. The CDR3 runs 13 residues. Germline assignment: CDR1 SEHNR and CDR2 FQNEAQ (reference sequence). The CDR3 sequence: CANWAGEGTEAFF. CDR3 DNA sequence: TGTGCCAACTGGGCAGGGGAAGGGACTGAAGCTTTCTTT.

This sequence joins TRBV6-6 and TRBJ1-5; 8 bases map to TRBD1. The CDR3 loop spans 16 amino acids. CDR1 and CDR2 (germline): MNHNY, SVGAGI (reference sequence). V was pared by 0 bases and J by 3 bases, with 4 bases of the junction left unmatched. The CDR3 region has the DNA TGTGCCAGCAGTTACTCAGACAGGGGTTCCAATCAGCCCCAGCATTTT. Translating it yields CASSYSDRGSNQPQHF.

The chain combines TRBV4-3 with TRBJ2-7; D is undetermined. The germline V gene has CDR1 LGHNA and CDR2 YSLEER. The CDR3 runs 15 residues. Trimming shortened V by 4 bases and J by 0 bases, and 13 bases separated the two germline ends. CDR3 nucleotide sequence: TGCGCCAGCAGCCTCGGGTCAGCTTCCTCCTACGAGCAGTACTTC. It yields the protein CASSLGSASSYEQYF.

The chain carries TRBV19 and TRBJ2-5; 8 bases align to TRBD1. Trimming at V came to 4 bases and at J to 4 bases, leaving 8 bases not matched to a gene. Per germline, CDR1 LNHDA and CDR2 SQIVND (reference sequence). This CDR3 contains 15 residues. CDR3 nucleotide sequence: TGTGCCAGTAGTACGGACAGGGTAGTCGGAGAGACCCAGTACTTC. It codes for CASSTDRVVGETQYF. The whole variable domain, remainder taken from reference TRBV19 and TRBJ2-5, is DGGITQSPKYLFRKEGQNVTLSCEQNLNHDAMYWYRQDPGQGLRLIYYSQIVNDFQKGDIAEGYSVSREKKESFPLTVTSAQKNPTAFYLCASSTDRVVGETQYFGPGTRLLVL.

The gene calls are TRBV9 and TRBJ2-3; unclear D gene. V dropped 3 bases and J dropped 4 bases, with 12 bases sitting between them. CDR3 length equals 14 residues. Germline V CDR1 and CDR2: SGDLS, YYNGEE. CDR3 nucleotide sequence: TGTGCCAGCAGCGCCCGCAGGATCTCAGATACGCAGTATTTT. Translating gives CASSARRISDTQYF.

The chain couples TRBV7-9 to TRBJ2-7; 7 bases match TRBD1. This CDR3 spans 14 amino acids. V trimming: 5 bases; J trimming: 0 bases; junction bases outside the gene matches: 4. From germline, CDR1 is SEHNR and CDR2 FQNEAQ (reference sequence). The DNA for the CDR3 is TGTGCCAGCAGCCAACAGGGGAGCTCCTACGAGCAGTACTTC. Translation gives CASSQQGSSYEQYF.

The chain is built from TRBV4-1 and TRBJ2-1; 8 bases agree with TRBD2. This CDR3 has 15 residues. After removal of 1 base from V and 6 bases from J, the junction contained 5 bases not matched to a gene. Germline assignment: CDR1 MGHRA and CDR2 YSYEKL. CDR3 protein: CASSQVGLAGNEQFF. The CDR3 DNA reads as TGCGCCAGCAGCCAAGTCGGACTAGCCGGCAATGAGCAGTTCTTC.

V and J are TRBV27 and TRBJ2-7; the D gene is possibly TRBD2 (6 bases). Per the germline V gene, CDR1 is MNHEY and CDR2 is SMNVEV (reference sequence). There are 14 residues in the CDR3. V lost 0 bases and J 6 bases, leaving 12 bases between the germline ends. CDR3 DNA sequence: TGTGCCAGCAGTTTATCAGCCGTGGGACTCGAGCAGTACTTC. Translation: CASSLSAVGLEQYF.

Here the CDR3 reads CASGRPGGTDTQYF. As DNA, the CDR3 is TGTGCCAGCGGTCGCCCGGGGGGAACAGATACGCAGTATTTT. This chain joins TRBV6-6 and TRBJ2-3; 7 nucleotides agree with TRBD2. The CDR3 is made up of 14 amino acids. In germline, CDR1 is MNHNY, CDR2 SVGAGI (reference sequence). The junction had 8 bases not matched to a gene; V was cut back by 8 bases and J by 3 bases.

J is TRBJ2-3 and V is TRBV7-2; D not certain. V dropped 5 bases and J dropped 5 bases, with 14 bases sitting between them. Germline V gene data show CDR1 as SGHTA and CDR2 as FQGNSA. The CDR3 extends over 14 amino acids. The CDR3 region is CASSPRLMVDTQYF. The CDR3 region has the DNA TGTGCCAGCAGCCCGCGGCTCATGGTAGATACGCAGTATTTT.